Listed here are 7 T cell receptor beta chains from one sample, sequenced in a study of vaccination and CD4 T cells after COVID-19. Sequencing of cultured CD4+ T cell DNA used the Oncomine TCR Beta short-read assay. TCRdb ran MiXCR on the PCR reads and lists one entry per CDR3 protein. Among some 15,000 distinct CDR3 sequences listed, about 60% were seen once. The treatment denotes: approximately 9-day PBMC culture with coronavirus spike peptide pools or control peptides (ViraFEST assay). These receptors are not linked to any known antigen. The specimen sequenced was CD4+ T cells from blood, cultured in vitro. Receptors originate from a human donor who had recovered from COVID-19.

This clonotype was observed once. The chain links TRBV2 to TRBJ2-3; TRBD2 matches 8 bases. With 3 bases clipped from V and 4 bases from J, the junction kept 9 bases outside the gene matches. The CDR3 runs 16 residues. The V gene's germline CDR1 is SNHLY and CDR2 FYNNEI. CDR3 loop: CASSEASGGLSDTQYF. For the CDR3, the DNA is TGTGCCAGCAGTGAGGCCAGCGGGGGATTATCAGATACGCAGTATTTT.

By sample fraction, this clonotype is large. The chain carries TRBV20-1 and TRBJ2-2, with TRBD1 as a possible D gene (6 bases). Trimming removed 6 bases at V and 5 bases at J, with 16 bases between. The CDR3 consists of 14 residues. CDR1 and CDR2 (germline): DFQATT, SNEGSKA (reference sequence). The CDR3 nucleotides are TGCAGTGCCAATGACAACAGGGTAACCGGGGAGCTGTTTTTT. This gives the protein CSANDNRVTGELFF.

This clonotype has just one count. This chain links TRBV12-3 or TRBV12-4 with TRBJ1-2; the D is unclear. The CDR3 extends over 14 amino acids. Trimming shortened V by 6 bases and J by 1 base, and 12 bases separated the two germline ends. The CDR3 sequence is CASRPDTDNYGYTF. CDR3 coding DNA: TGTGCCAGCAGACCCGACACGGATAACTATGGCTACACCTTC.

The chain carries TRBV11-2 and TRBJ2-3, with D uncertain. This CDR3 is 13 amino acids long. V lost 1 base to trimming and J lost 2 bases, with 4 bases between them. Germline V CDR1 and CDR2: SGHAT, FQNNGV. CDR3 DNA: TGTGCCAGCAGCTTAGGTAACACAGATACGCAGTATTTT. Protein product: CASSLGNTDTQYF.

This chain uses TRBV7-6 with TRBJ2-7; the match to TRBD2 covers 7 bases. The CDR3 is 13 amino acids. The germline V gene has CDR1 SGHVS and CDR2 FNYEAQ. Germline trimming cut 5 bases from V and 7 bases from J; bases unmatched to any gene: 8. The CDR3 loop is CASSPVGGREQYF. The CDR3 coding sequence is TGTGCCAGCAGCCCGGTGGGGGGGAGAGAGCAGTACTTC.

This sequence joins TRBV27 and TRBJ2-7; 7 nucleotides align to TRBD1. Trimming removed 5 bases from V and 1 base from J; junction bases left unmatched: 2. The CDR3 sequence is 13 residues long. The V gene's germline CDR1 is MNHEY and CDR2 SMNVEV (reference sequence). In nucleotides, the CDR3 is TGTGCCAGCAGTCACAGGGGTTCCTACGAGCAGTACTTC. Protein: CASSHRGSYEQYF.

This clonotype was observed once. The rearrangement joins TRBV5-8 to TRBJ1-5; D is unresolved. V was shortened by 5 bases and J by 2 bases, with 11 bases between the two germline ends. CDR3 length: 14 residues. Per germline, CDR1 SGHTS and CDR2 YDEGEE. The CDR3 coding sequence is TGTGCCAGCAGTCGAGCCGGGGGCAATCAGCCCCAGCATTTT. Translated: CASSRAGGNQPQHF.